Presented here are 23 T cell receptor beta chains from one specimen sequenced in a study of blood T cell repertoires in COVID-19. Clones were sequenced by immunoSEQ multiplex PCR, and TCRdb holds only the in-frame ones, with some missing. The table includes about 170,000 clones, around 91% detected once. Source material: PBMCs or T cells enriched from blood (not recorded which). These receptor sequences come from a woman between 18 and 29 years old who had recovered from COVID-19.

The chain combines TRBV24-1 with TRBJ2-1; D unclear. This CDR3 region has 12 residues. Germline V CDR1 and CDR2: KGHDR, SFDVKD. V lost 4 bases to trimming and J lost 4 bases, with 4 bases between them. CDR3 sequence reads: CATSDGYNEQFF. CDR3 in DNA: TGTGCCACCAGTGACGGGTACAATGAGCAGTTCTTC.

The CDR3 sequence is CASSVTGIYGYTF. DNA of the CDR3: TGTGCCAGCAGTGTAACAGGGATCTATGGCTACACCTTC. The rearrangement links TRBV28 to TRBJ1-2, with a weak D call TRBD1 (6 bases). Trimming pared 5 bases from V and 4 bases from J, leaving 11 bases between. Per germline, CDR1 MDHEN and CDR2 SYDVKM. This CDR3 spans 13 amino acids.

The chain recombines TRBV9 with TRBJ2-1; TRBD2 matches at 7 bases. Looked up from germline, CDR1 is SGDLS and CDR2 is YYNGEE. J was trimmed by 3 bases and V by 0 bases; bases with no gene match: 3. CDR3 length: 15 amino acids. CDR3 nucleotides: TGTGCCAGCAGCGTAGTCGAGCGGGGCTACAATGAGCAGTTCTTC. It translates to CASSVVERGYNEQFF.

This CDR3 is CATRVRTSGNTGELFF. CDR3 bases: TGTGCCACCCGAGTAAGGACTAGCGGCAACACCGGGGAGCTGTTTTTT. This chain uses TRBV7-9 with TRBJ2-2, with 10 positions matching TRBD2. Germline V CDR1 and CDR2: SEHNR, FQNEAQ (reference sequence). The CDR3 is 16 amino acids. The J segment lost 2 bases and the V segment lost 10 bases, leaving 10 bases of the junction unmatched.

The V gene is TRBV5-5, the J gene TRBJ2-2; TRBD2 matches 10 bases. V was pared by 1 base and J by 7 bases, with 13 bases of the junction left unmatched. The CDR3 consists of 18 residues. The V gene's germline CDR1 is SGHKS and CDR2 YYEKEE (reference sequence). The CDR3 loop is CASSLFPLAGERSGELFF. CDR3 nucleotides: TGTGCCAGCAGCTTGTTCCCCCTAGCGGGAGAACGCAGCGGGGAGCTGTTTTTT.

V gene TRBV7-2 combines with J gene TRBJ1-2; 8 bases line up with TRBD1. The germline gives CDR1 SGHTA, CDR2 FQGNSA. The trim removed 5 bases at V and 8 bases at J, leaving 7 bases unmatched. This CDR3 has 13 amino acids. The CDR3 region is CASSADRVKGYTF. Written as DNA, the CDR3 is TGTGCCAGCAGCGCGGACAGGGTGAAGGGCTACACCTTC.

This chain links TRBV6-5 with TRBJ1-2; no firm D call. The CDR3 totals 14 residues. The ends were cut back, 0 bases at V and 8 bases at J, with 13 bases in the middle. CDR1 is MNHEY and CDR2 is SVGAGI in the germline V gene. The CDR3 spells CASSYSIRGDGYTF. CDR3 nucleotides: TGTGCCAGCAGTTACTCGATTCGGGGAGACGGCTACACCTTC.

The chain is built from TRBV6-5 and TRBJ1-1, with 7 nucleotides matching TRBD1. This CDR3 is built from 15 residues. Losses at the gene ends were 2 bases for V and 4 bases for J; bases not matched to a gene: 7. Germline-derived CDR1 and CDR2 are MNHEY and SVGAGI. The CDR3: CASSYIDRVGTEAFF. The DNA for the CDR3 is TGTGCCAGCAGTTACATCGACAGGGTTGGCACTGAAGCTTTCTTT.

The chain carries TRBV18 and TRBJ2-3, with 7 positions matching TRBD1. Trimming at V came to 3 bases and at J to 4 bases, leaving 7 bases not matched to a gene. This CDR3 region has 15 residues. Germline assignment: CDR1 KGHSH and CDR2 LQKENI. The CDR3 DNA sequence: TGTGCCAGCTCACCTCCGACAGGGCTTGCAGATACGCAGTATTTT. Amino acid sequence: CASSPPTGLADTQYF.

The chain has TRBV5-6 and TRBJ1-4; D may be TRBD1 (5 bases). CDR3 length equals 13 residues. V was cut by 3 bases and J by 8 bases, with 11 bases left in between. From germline, CDR1 is SGHDT and CDR2 YYEEEE. DNA of the CDR3: TGTGCCAGCAGCTGGGGCAGAAGAGAAAAACTGTTTTTT. It encodes CASSWGRREKLFF.

V gene TRBV5-1 combines with J gene TRBJ2-7; TRBD2 might be the D (6 bases). Germline loops: CDR1 SGHRS, CDR2 YFSETQ. Between the trimmed V and J ends, which lost 5 bases and 7 bases, there was a span of 13 bases. This CDR3 contains 12 residues. DNA for the CDR3: TGCGCCAGCAGTTGGGACCGGGGGGAGCAGTACTTC. It translates to CASSWDRGEQYF. The full variable domain, in which reference TRBV5-1 and TRBJ2-7 provide the parts outside the CDR3, is KAGVTQTPRYLIKTRGQQVTLSCSPISGHRSVSWYQQTPGQGLQFLFEYFSETQRNKGNFPGRFSGRQFSNSRSEMNVSTLELGDSALYLCASSWDRGEQYFGPGTRLTVT.

The chain joins TRBV10-1 to TRBJ1-1, with 7 nucleotides matching TRBD1. Trimming cost V 9 bases and J 1 base; bases outside gene matches: 5. This CDR3 spans 13 amino acids. Germline V gene data show CDR1 as WNHNN and CDR2 as SYGVQD (reference sequence). The CDR3 nucleotides are TGCGCCAGTCCACAGGGGCCGAACACTGAAGCTTTCTTT. It codes for CASPQGPNTEAFF.

This clone appeared a single time. The chain joins TRBV27 to TRBJ1-5; D might be TRBD1 (5 bases). V was trimmed by 4 bases and J by 3 bases, leaving 7 bases between them. Germline CDR1 MNHEY, CDR2 SMNVEV (reference sequence). This CDR3 is 13 amino acids long. In nucleotides, the CDR3 is TGTGCCAGCAGTTGGGGCCTCAATCAGCCCCAGCATTTT. Its translation is CASSWGLNQPQHF.

The V gene is TRBV4-2, the J gene TRBJ1-6; the D gene is possibly TRBD1 (6 bases). The CDR3 extends over 16 amino acids. The V gene's germline CDR1 is LGHNA and CDR2 YNFKEQ. V lost 4 bases and J lost 2, with 12 bases in between. The CDR3 loop reads CASSLTRDTYNSPLHF. The CDR3 DNA reads as TGTGCCAGCAGCCTTACTCGGGACACCTATAATTCACCCCTCCACTTT.

This chain uses TRBV19 with TRBJ2-5; possibly TRBD2 for D (5 bases). The germline V gene has CDR1 LNHDA and CDR2 SQIVND (reference sequence). V gave up 4 bases and J gave up 4 bases, with 13 bases separating them. This CDR3 has 14 residues. CDR3 sequence (DNA): TGTGCCAGTAGTACTAGCAGTGGAAGAGAGACCCAGTACTTC. Its translation is CASSTSSGRETQYF. Supplemented by reference TRBV19 and TRBJ2-5, the full variable domain reads DGGITQSPKYLFRKEGQNVTLSCEQNLNHDAMYWYRQDPGQGLRLIYYSQIVNDFQKGDIAEGYSVSREKKESFPLTVTSAQKNPTAFYLCASSTSSGRETQYFGPGTRLLVL.

J is TRBJ2-3 and V is TRBV29-1, with 11 bases aligning to TRBD2. CDR3 length: 14 residues. J lost 2 bases, V lost 6 bases, and 4 bases had no gene match. Germline assignment: CDR1 SQVTM and CDR2 ANQGSEA. In DNA form, the CDR3 reads TGCAGCGTCAATAGCGGGAGGGCCACAGATACGCAGTATTTT. This encodes CSVNSGRATDTQYF.

This clone was counted a few times. The CDR3 loop is CASSEEGGTGTDTQYF. The CDR3 DNA sequence: TGTGCCAGCAGTGAGGAGGGCGGGACGGGCACAGATACGCAGTATTTT. V gene TRBV6-4 combines with J gene TRBJ2-3, with a weak D call TRBD2 (6 bases). The ends were cut back, 3 bases at V and 1 base at J, with 14 bases in the middle. From germline, CDR1 is MRHNA and CDR2 SNTAGT. The CDR3 loop spans 16 amino acids.

The CDR3 nucleotides are TGTGCCAGCAGTCACCGGGACAGCGTCAACGAGCAGTACTTC. It yields the protein CASSHRDSVNEQYF. The chain employs TRBV6-5 and TRBJ2-7; TRBD1 matches at 7 bases. With V trimmed by 5 bases and J by 5 bases, 9 bases remained unmatched. CDR3 length: 14 amino acids. Germline V gene sequence: CDR1 MNHEY, CDR2 SVGAGI.

The V gene is TRBV9, the J gene TRBJ1-3; a possible D gene is TRBD1 (6 bases). The V and J ends lost 8 bases and 4 bases respectively, with 13 bases between them. CDR3 length: 13 residues. Germline V gene sequence: CDR1 SGDLS, CDR2 YYNGEE. CDR3 nucleotides: TGTGCCAGTAGCAGGGGATCCGGAAACACCATATATTTT. Its translation is CASSRGSGNTIYF.

The chain couples TRBV5-1 to TRBJ2-1; D perhaps matches TRBD2 (6 bases). V was trimmed by 5 bases and J by 6 bases, leaving 15 bases between them. The CDR3 spans 14 residues. The germline CDR1 and CDR2 sequences are SGHRS and YFSETQ. In nucleotides, the CDR3 is TGCGCCAGCAGTGCGGGATTACCGTTCAATGAGCAGTTCTTC. Translated, it gives CASSAGLPFNEQFF. The full variable domain, rest sourced from reference TRBV5-1 and TRBJ2-1, is KAGVTQTPRYLIKTRGQQVTLSCSPISGHRSVSWYQQTPGQGLQFLFEYFSETQRNKGNFPGRFSGRQFSNSRSEMNVSTLELGDSALYLCASSAGLPFNEQFFGPGTRLTVL.

The chain has TRBV5-4 and TRBJ1-1; TRBD1 is a possible D gene (6 bases). Germline V gene sequence: CDR1 SGHNT, CDR2 YYREEE (reference sequence). This CDR3 has 15 amino acids. V lost 1 base and J lost 4, with 14 bases in between. CDR3 bases: TGTGCCAGCAGCTTGTTGGGCAGGGGATCCACTGAAGCTTTCTTT. Residues: CASSLLGRGSTEAFF.

V is TRBV10-3 and J is TRBJ1-5; 7 bases align to TRBD1. Germline V gene sequence: CDR1 ENHRY, CDR2 SYGVKD. There are 12 residues in the CDR3. J was trimmed by 10 bases and V by 4 bases; bases with no gene match: 4. The CDR3 here is CAISGQGVPQHF. The CDR3 DNA reads as TGTGCCATCAGTGGGCAGGGGGTCCCCCAGCATTTT.

This rearrangement joins TRBV27 to TRBJ1-4; maybe TRBD1 (6 bases). From germline, CDR1 is MNHEY and CDR2 SMNVEV (reference sequence). The V and J ends lost 9 bases and 0 bases respectively, with 20 bases between them. The CDR3 extends over 17 amino acids. CDR3 nucleotides: TGTGCCAGTTCTCCGGACAGCATTTCTGCAACTAATGAAAAACTGTTTTTT. Its translation is CASSPDSISATNEKLFF.